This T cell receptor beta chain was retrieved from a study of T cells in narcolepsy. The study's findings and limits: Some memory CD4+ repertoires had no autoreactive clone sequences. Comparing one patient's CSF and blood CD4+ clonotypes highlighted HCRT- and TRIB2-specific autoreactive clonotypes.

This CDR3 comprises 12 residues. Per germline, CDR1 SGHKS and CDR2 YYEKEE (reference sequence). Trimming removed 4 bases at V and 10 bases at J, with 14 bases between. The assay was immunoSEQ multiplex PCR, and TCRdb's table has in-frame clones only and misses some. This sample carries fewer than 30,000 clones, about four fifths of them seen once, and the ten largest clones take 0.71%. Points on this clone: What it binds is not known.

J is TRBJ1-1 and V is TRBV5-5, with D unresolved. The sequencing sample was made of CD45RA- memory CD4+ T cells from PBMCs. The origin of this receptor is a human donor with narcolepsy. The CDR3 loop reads CASSPANGRAFF. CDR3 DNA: TGTGCCAGCAGCCCGGCCAATGGTAGAGCTTTCTTT.